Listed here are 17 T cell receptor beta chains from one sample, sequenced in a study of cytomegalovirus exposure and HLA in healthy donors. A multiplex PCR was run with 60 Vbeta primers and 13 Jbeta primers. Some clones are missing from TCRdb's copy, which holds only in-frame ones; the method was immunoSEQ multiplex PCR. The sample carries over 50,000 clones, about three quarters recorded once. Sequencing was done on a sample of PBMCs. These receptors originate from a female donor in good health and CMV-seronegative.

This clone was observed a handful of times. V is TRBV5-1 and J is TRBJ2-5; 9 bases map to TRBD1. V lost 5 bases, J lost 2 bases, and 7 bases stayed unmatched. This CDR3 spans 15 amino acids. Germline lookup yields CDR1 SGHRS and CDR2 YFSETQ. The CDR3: CASRRTGALQETQYF. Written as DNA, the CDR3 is TGCGCCAGCAGGCGGACAGGGGCCCTTCAAGAGACCCAGTACTTC.

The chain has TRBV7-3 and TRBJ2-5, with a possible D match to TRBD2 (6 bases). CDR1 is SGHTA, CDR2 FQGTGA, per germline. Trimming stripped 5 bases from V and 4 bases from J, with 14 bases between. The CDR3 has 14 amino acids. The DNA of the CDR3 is TGTGCCAGCAGCCCACTGTGGGACTTAGAGACCCAGTACTTC. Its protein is CASSPLWDLETQYF.

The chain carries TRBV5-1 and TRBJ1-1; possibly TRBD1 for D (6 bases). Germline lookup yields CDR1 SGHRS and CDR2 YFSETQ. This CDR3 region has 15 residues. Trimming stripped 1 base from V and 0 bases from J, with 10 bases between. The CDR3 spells CASSLLSGVNTEAFF. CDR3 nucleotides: TGCGCCAGCAGCTTGCTCTCAGGGGTGAACACTGAAGCTTTCTTT. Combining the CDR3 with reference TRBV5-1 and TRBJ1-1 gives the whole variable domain KAGVTQTPRYLIKTRGQQVTLSCSPISGHRSVSWYQQTPGQGLQFLFEYFSETQRNKGNFPGRFSGRQFSNSRSEMNVSTLELGDSALYLCASSLLSGVNTEAFFGQGTRLTVV.

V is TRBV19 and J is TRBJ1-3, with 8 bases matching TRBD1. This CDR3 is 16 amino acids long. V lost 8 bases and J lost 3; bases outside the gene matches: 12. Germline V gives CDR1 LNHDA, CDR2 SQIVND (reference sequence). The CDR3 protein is CASRDSTGGIGNTIYF. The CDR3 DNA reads TGTGCCAGTCGAGACTCCACAGGGGGTATTGGAAACACCATATATTTT.

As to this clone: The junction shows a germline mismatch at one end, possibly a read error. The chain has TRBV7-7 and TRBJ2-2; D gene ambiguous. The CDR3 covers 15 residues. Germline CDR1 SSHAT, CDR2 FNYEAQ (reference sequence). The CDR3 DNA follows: TGTGCTAGCAGCCCTGCCGTAGCTAACACCGGGGAGCTGTTTTTT. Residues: CASSPAVANTGELFF.

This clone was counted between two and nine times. CDR3 DNA sequence: TGTGCCAGCAGTCTTCTAGCGGAGGGGGGTGAGCAGTTCTTC. Translating gives CASSLLAEGGEQFF. The chain employs TRBV6-5 and TRBJ2-1; D is possibly TRBD2 (7 bases). The CDR3 runs to 14 residues. The germline V and J ends were trimmed by 5 bases and 9 bases, with 17 bases remaining between them. CDR1 is MNHEY and CDR2 is SVGAGI in the germline V gene.

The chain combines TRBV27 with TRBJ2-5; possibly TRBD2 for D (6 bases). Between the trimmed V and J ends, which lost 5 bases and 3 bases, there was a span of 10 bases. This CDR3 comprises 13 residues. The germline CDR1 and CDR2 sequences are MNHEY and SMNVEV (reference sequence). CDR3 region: CASSPRGKETQYF. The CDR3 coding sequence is TGTGCCAGCAGTCCTCGGGGGAAAGAGACCCAGTACTTC.

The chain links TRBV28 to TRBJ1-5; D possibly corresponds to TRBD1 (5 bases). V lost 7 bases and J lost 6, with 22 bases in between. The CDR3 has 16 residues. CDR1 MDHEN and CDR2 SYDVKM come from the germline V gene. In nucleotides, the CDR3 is TGTGCCAGCAACCTCTGGGGGGGTATTAGGGGTCAGCCCCAGCATTTT. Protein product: CASNLWGGIRGQPQHF. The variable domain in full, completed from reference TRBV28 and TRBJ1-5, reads DVKVTQSSRYLVKRTGEKVFLECVQDMDHENMFWYRQDPGLGLRLIYFSYDVKMKEKGDIPEGYSVSREKKERFSLILESASTNQTSMYLCASNLWGGIRGQPQHFGDGTRLSIL.

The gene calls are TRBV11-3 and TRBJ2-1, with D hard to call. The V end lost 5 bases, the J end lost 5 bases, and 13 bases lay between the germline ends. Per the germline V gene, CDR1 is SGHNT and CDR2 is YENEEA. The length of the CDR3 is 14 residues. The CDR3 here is CASSPRNGDNEQFF. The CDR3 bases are TGTGCCAGCAGCCCCCGCAACGGTGACAATGAGCAGTTCTTC.

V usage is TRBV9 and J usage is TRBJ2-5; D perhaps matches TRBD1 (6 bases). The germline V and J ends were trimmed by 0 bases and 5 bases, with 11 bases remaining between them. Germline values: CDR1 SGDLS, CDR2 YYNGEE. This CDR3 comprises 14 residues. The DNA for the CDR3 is TGTGCCAGCAGCGTAGGAGGGGGTTGGGAGACCCAGTACTTC. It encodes CASSVGGGWETQYF.

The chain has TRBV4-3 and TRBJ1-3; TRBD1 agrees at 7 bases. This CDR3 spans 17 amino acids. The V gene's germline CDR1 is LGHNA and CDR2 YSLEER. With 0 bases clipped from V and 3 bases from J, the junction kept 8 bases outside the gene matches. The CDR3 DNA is TGCGCCAGCAGCCAAGATTGGGCGCCAGGGGGTGGAAACACCATATATTTT. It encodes CASSQDWAPGGGNTIYF.

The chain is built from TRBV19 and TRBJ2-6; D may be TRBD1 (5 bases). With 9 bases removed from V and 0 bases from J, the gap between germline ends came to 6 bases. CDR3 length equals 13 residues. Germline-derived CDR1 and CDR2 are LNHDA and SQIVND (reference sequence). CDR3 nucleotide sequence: TGTGCCAGCAGGGTCTCTGGGGCCAACGTCCTGACTTTC. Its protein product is CASRVSGANVLTF.

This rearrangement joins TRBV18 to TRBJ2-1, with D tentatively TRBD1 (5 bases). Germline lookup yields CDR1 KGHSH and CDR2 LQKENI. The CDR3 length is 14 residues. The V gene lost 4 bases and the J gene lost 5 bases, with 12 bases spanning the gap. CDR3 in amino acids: CASSRAGSDNEQFF. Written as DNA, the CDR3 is TGTGCCAGCTCACGGGCAGGGTCGGACAATGAGCAGTTCTTC. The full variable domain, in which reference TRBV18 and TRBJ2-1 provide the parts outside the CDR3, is NAGVMQNPRHLVRRRGQEARLRCSPMKGHSHVYWYRQLPEEGLKFMVYLQKENIIDESGMPKERFSAEFPKEGPSILRIQQVVRGDSAAYFCASSRAGSDNEQFFGPGTRLTVL.

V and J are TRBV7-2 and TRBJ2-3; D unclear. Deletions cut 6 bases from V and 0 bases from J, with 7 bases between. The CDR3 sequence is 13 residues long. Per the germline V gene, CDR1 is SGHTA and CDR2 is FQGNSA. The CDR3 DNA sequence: TGTGCCAGCAGACAATTGAGCACAGATACGCAGTATTTT. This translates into CASRQLSTDTQYF.

In nucleotides, the CDR3 is TGTGCCAGCTCACCGGCGGGGGGGAACGAGCAGTACTTC. This gives the protein CASSPAGGNEQYF. The J gene is TRBJ2-7, the V gene TRBV18; 9 bases map to TRBD2. With 3 bases clipped from V and 5 bases from J, the junction kept 2 bases outside the gene matches. Germline assignment: CDR1 KGHSH and CDR2 LQKENI. The CDR3 runs 13 residues. Full variable domain (rest looked up from reference TRBV18 and TRBJ2-7): NAGVMQNPRHLVRRRGQEARLRCSPMKGHSHVYWYRQLPEEGLKFMVYLQKENIIDESGMPKERFSAEFPKEGPSILRIQQVVRGDSAAYFCASSPAGGNEQYFGPGTRLTVT.

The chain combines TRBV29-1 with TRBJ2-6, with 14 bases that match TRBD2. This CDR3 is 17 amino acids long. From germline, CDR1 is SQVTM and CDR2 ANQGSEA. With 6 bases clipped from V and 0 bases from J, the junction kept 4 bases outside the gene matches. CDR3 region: CSVAGLAGGSGANVLTF. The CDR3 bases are TGCAGCGTCGCAGGACTAGCGGGGGGCTCTGGGGCCAACGTCCTGACTTTC.

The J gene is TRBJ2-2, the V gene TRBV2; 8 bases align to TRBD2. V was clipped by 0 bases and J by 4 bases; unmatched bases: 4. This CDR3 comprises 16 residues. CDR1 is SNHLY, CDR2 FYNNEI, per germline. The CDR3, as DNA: TGTGCCAGCAGTGAAGCGGGCGGGGGGATCACCGGGGAGCTGTTTTTT. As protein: CASSEAGGGITGELFF.